A selection of T cell receptor beta chains follows, all from one sample in a study of shared clonotypes between healthy human individuals. The data were produced by immunoSEQ multiplex PCR, yet TCRdb's version contains in-frame clones alone and is incomplete. The sample records around 1.9 million clones, around 93% being singletons. The specimen sequenced was naive CD8+ T cells from PBMCs. All receptors come from a man aged 18 to 30 in good health. Some clones in this sample may be carry-over from other donors' samples. The CDR3 runs from the conserved cysteine through the conserved F or W. Each record gives: clone size, D gene, J gene, V gene, CDR3 protein, CDR3 DNA. D genes are given only for firm matches. The size of a clone is reported for some rows only, either as once, few or many, or as a class for expanded clones.

clone size: .; D gene: .; J gene: TRBJ1-3; V gene: TRBV7-9; CDR3 protein: CASSGGVLSGNTIYF; CDR3 DNA: TGTGCCAGCAGCGGGGGGGTGCTATCTGGAAACACCATATATTTT
clone size: .; D gene: TRBD1; J gene: TRBJ1-1; V gene: TRBV6-5; CDR3 protein: CASSYRQGGNTEAFF; CDR3 DNA: TGTGCCAGCAGCTACCGACAGGGAGGGAACACTGAAGCTTTCTTT
clone size: .; D gene: .; J gene: TRBJ1-5; V gene: TRBV5-6; CDR3 protein: CASSSWGQPQHF; CDR3 DNA: TGTGCCAGCAGCTCGTGGGGTCAGCCCCAGCATTTT
clone size: .; D gene: .; J gene: TRBJ1-5; V gene: TRBV15; CDR3 protein: CATSRGGGGRPQHF; CDR3 DNA: TGTGCCACCAGCAGAGGGGGGGGAGGAAGGCCCCAGCATTTT
clone size: .; D gene: .; J gene: TRBJ2-5; V gene: TRBV7-8; CDR3 protein: CASSFEPGETQYF; CDR3 DNA: TGTGCCAGCAGCTTCGAACCCGGGGAGACCCAGTACTTC
clone size: .; D gene: .; J gene: TRBJ2-6; V gene: TRBV5-1; CDR3 protein: CASSFFSGAGANVLTF; CDR3 DNA: TGCGCCAGCAGCTTTTTCTCGGGCGCTGGGGCCAACGTCCTGACTTTC
clone size: .; D gene: .; J gene: TRBJ1-1; V gene: TRBV4-1; CDR3 protein: CASSQVPGAGTEAFF; CDR3 DNA: TGCGCCAGCAGCCAAGTCCCCGGGGCGGGCACTGAAGCTTTCTTT
clone size: .; D gene: .; J gene: TRBJ2-7; V gene: TRBV11-2; CDR3 protein: CASSLVSGSYEQYF; CDR3 DNA: TGTGCCAGCAGCTTAGTCAGCGGCTCCTACGAGCAGTACTTC
clone size: .; D gene: TRBD2; J gene: TRBJ2-1; V gene: TRBV12-5; CDR3 protein: CASGLGLAYNEQFF; CDR3 DNA: TGTGCTAGTGGTTTGGGACTAGCTTACAATGAGCAGTTCTTC
clone size: once; D gene: TRBD1; J gene: TRBJ1-5; V gene: TRBV6-6; CDR3 protein: CASPHRGCNQPQHF; CDR3 DNA: TGTGCCAGCCCTCACAGGGGCTGCAATCAGCCCCAGCATTTT
clone size: .; D gene: .; J gene: TRBJ2-1; V gene: TRBV7-3; CDR3 protein: CASGGRGAEFF; CDR3 DNA: TGTGCCAGCGGAGGCAGGGGAGCTGAGTTCTTC
clone size: .; D gene: .; J gene: TRBJ1-5; V gene: TRBV19; CDR3 protein: CASSIRPPPNQPQHF; CDR3 DNA: TGTGCCAGTAGTATTCGGCCGCCGCCCAATCAGCCCCAGCATTTT
clone size: once; D gene: .; J gene: TRBJ2-5; V gene: TRBV12-5; CDR3 protein: CASGLQGFQETQYF; CDR3 DNA: TGTGCTAGTGGCCTCCAGGGTTTCCAAGAGACCCAGTACTTC
clone size: .; D gene: .; J gene: TRBJ2-6; V gene: TRBV25-1; CDR3 protein: CASSEWGSGANVLTF; CDR3 DNA: TGTGCCAGCAGTGAATGGGGGTCTGGGGCCAACGTCCTGACTTTC
clone size: .; D gene: .; J gene: TRBJ1-2; V gene: TRBV7-8; CDR3 protein: CASSLYWGEEGYTF; CDR3 DNA: TGTGCCAGCAGCTTATATTGGGGGGAGGAAGGCTACACCTTC
clone size: .; D gene: TRBD1; J gene: TRBJ1-2; V gene: TRBV19; CDR3 protein: CASRETGDSKGYTF; CDR3 DNA: TGTGCCAGTAGGGAAACAGGGGACTCGAAGGGCTACACCTTC
clone size: .; D gene: .; J gene: TRBJ1-1; V gene: TRBV28; CDR3 protein: CASSLLTGSGLDTEAFF; CDR3 DNA: TGTGCCAGCAGTCTCCTGACGGGGAGTGGGTTGGACACTGAAGCTTTCTTT
clone size: .; D gene: .; J gene: TRBJ1-2; V gene: TRBV7-9; CDR3 protein: CASSLGGVDYGYTF; CDR3 DNA: TGTGCCAGCAGCTTAGGGGGGGTGGACTATGGCTACACCTTC
clone size: .; D gene: TRBD2; J gene: TRBJ2-7; V gene: TRBV27; CDR3 protein: CASSFSGEAYEQYF; CDR3 DNA: TGTGCCAGCAGCTTTAGCGGGGAAGCCTACGAGCAGTACTTC
clone size: .; D gene: .; J gene: TRBJ1-4; V gene: TRBV27; CDR3 protein: CASSPPWQGTTNEKLFF; CDR3 DNA: TGTGCCAGCTCCCCCCCCTGGCAGGGGACAACTAATGAAAAACTGTTTTTT
clone size: .; D gene: TRBD2; J gene: TRBJ2-7; V gene: TRBV7-8; CDR3 protein: CAITPTLAGGNEQYF; CDR3 DNA: TGTGCCATAACACCCACCCTAGCGGGAGGTAACGAGCAGTACTTC
clone size: .; D gene: .; J gene: TRBJ1-2; V gene: TRBV4-3; CDR3 protein: CASSQSLEVRYYGYTF; CDR3 DNA: TGCGCCAGCAGCCAATCCCTAGAGGTCAGATACTATGGCTACACCTTC
clone size: .; D gene: .; J gene: TRBJ2-7; V gene: TRBV4-1; CDR3 protein: CASSQVGRDYEQYF; CDR3 DNA: TGCGCCAGCAGCCAAGTTGGGCGGGACTACGAGCAGTACTTC
clone size: .; D gene: TRBD1; J gene: TRBJ2-7; V gene: TRBV28; CDR3 protein: CASMEGPDRDEQYF; CDR3 DNA: TGTGCCAGCATGGAAGGGCCGGACAGGGACGAGCAGTACTTC
clone size: .; D gene: .; J gene: TRBJ2-7; V gene: TRBV16; CDR3 protein: CASSQNRDLGEQYF; CDR3 DNA: TGTGCCAGCAGCCAAAACAGGGACCTCGGCGAGCAGTACTTC
clone size: .; D gene: .; J gene: TRBJ1-2; V gene: TRBV4-1; CDR3 protein: CASSQAGYTF; CDR3 DNA: TGCGCCAGCAGCCAAGCGGGCTACACCTTC
clone size: .; D gene: .; J gene: TRBJ1-2; V gene: TRBV6-1; CDR3 protein: CASSITGTAYGYTF; CDR3 DNA: TGTGCCAGCAGCATTACCGGGACGGCCTATGGCTACACCTTC
clone size: .; D gene: .; J gene: TRBJ1-3; V gene: TRBV4-1; CDR3 protein: CASSQAVHSGNTIYF; CDR3 DNA: TGCGCCAGCAGCCAAGCCGTTCACTCTGGAAACACCATATATTTT
clone size: .; D gene: TRBD1; J gene: TRBJ1-1; V gene: TRBV27; CDR3 protein: CASRTHRGALGNTEAFF; CDR3 DNA: TGTGCCAGCAGGACCCACAGGGGAGCACTTGGGAACACTGAAGCTTTCTTT
clone size: .; D gene: TRBD1; J gene: TRBJ2-2; V gene: TRBV9; CDR3 protein: CASRLAGGVGELFF; CDR3 DNA: TGTGCCAGCAGGTTGGCAGGGGGCGTCGGGGAGCTGTTTTTT
clone size: .; D gene: .; J gene: TRBJ2-2; V gene: TRBV7-9; CDR3 protein: CASSLAPGATTGGELFF; CDR3 DNA: TGTGCCAGCAGCTTAGCTCCGGGAGCCACGACGGGCGGGGAGCTGTTTTTT
clone size: few; D gene: .; J gene: TRBJ1-1; V gene: TRBV29-1; CDR3 protein: CSVEVMNTEAFF; CDR3 DNA: TGCAGCGTTGAAGTCATGAACACTGAAGCTTTCTTT
clone size: .; D gene: .; J gene: TRBJ2-7; V gene: TRBV4-2; CDR3 protein: CASSQAEEGESYEQYF; CDR3 DNA: TGTGCCAGCAGCCAAGCCGAGGAGGGGGAGTCCTACGAGCAGTACTTC
clone size: .; D gene: .; J gene: TRBJ1-1; V gene: TRBV27; CDR3 protein: CASRPRGGTEAFF; CDR3 DNA: TGTGCCAGCAGGCCCCGGGGGGGAACTGAAGCTTTCTTT
clone size: .; D gene: .; J gene: TRBJ1-2; V gene: TRBV15; CDR3 protein: CATSRVPLNSLDDVGYTF; CDR3 DNA: TGTGCCACCAGCAGAGTCCCACTTAACAGTTTGGATGATGTAGGCTACACCTTC